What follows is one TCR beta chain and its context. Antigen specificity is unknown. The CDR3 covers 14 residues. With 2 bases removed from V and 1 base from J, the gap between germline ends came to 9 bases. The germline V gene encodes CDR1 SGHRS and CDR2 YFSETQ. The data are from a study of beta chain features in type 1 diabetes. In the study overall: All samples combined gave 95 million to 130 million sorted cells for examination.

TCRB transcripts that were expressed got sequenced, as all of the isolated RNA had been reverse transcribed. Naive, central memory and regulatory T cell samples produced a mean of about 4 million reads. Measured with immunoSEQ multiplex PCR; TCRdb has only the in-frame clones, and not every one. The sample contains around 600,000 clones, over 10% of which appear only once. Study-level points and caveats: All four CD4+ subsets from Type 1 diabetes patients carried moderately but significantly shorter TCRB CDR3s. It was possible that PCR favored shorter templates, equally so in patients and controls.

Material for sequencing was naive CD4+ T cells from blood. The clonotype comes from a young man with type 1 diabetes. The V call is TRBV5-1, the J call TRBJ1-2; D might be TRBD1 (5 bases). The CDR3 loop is CASSLDSLNYGYTF. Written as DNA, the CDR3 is TGCGCCAGCAGCTTAGACAGCCTTAACTATGGCTACACCTTC.